This T cell receptor beta chain was captured by sequencing in a study of T-cell reconstitution after alpha-beta-depleted transplantation in children. Study results and caveats: Reports say that about two months after transplant, the alpha-beta T cells came out of several hundred graft clones that had expanded.

The sample holds a few counts of this clonotype. The target antigen is unknown. Preparing the TCRbeta library involved the use of unique molecular identifiers. One entry per CDR3 protein results from TCRdb running MiXCR on the PCR reads. The profile shows fewer than 550,000 distinct CDR3 sequences, about an eighth of them singletons. The V end lost 5 bases, the J end lost 7 bases, and 8 bases lay between the germline ends. This CDR3 comprises 12 residues. CDR1 is MNHEY and CDR2 is SVGEGT in the germline V gene. This receptor was taken from a female patient aged 2-9 years who had a stem cell transplant for aplastic anemia, so the T cells may come from the graft donor. This specimen was PBMCs, mostly from graft donor cells, taken 180 days after TCRalphabeta/CD19-depleted stem cell transplant. The chain recombines TRBV6-2 or TRBV6-3 with TRBJ2-2; perhaps TRBD1 as D (5 bases). CDR3 region: CASSPDSGELFF. The CDR3 DNA is TGTGCCAGCAGTCCCGACAGCGGGGAGCTGTTTTTT.